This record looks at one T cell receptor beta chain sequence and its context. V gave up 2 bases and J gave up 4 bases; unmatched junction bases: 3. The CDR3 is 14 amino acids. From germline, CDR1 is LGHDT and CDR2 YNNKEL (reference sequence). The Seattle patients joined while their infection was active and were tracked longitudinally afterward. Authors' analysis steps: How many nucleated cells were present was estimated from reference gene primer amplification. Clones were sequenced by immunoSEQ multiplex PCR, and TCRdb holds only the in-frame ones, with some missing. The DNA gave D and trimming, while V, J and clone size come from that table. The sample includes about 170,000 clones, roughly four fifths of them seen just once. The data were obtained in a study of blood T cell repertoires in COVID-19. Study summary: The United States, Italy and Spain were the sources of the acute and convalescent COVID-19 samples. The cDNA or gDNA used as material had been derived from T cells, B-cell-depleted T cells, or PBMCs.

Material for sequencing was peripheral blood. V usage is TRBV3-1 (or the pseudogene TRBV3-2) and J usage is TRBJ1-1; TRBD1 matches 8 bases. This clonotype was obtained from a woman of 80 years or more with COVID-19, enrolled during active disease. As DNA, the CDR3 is TGTGCCAGCAGCCAAACAGGGGGGGGCACTGAAGCTTTCTTT. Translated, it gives CASSQTGGGTEAFF.